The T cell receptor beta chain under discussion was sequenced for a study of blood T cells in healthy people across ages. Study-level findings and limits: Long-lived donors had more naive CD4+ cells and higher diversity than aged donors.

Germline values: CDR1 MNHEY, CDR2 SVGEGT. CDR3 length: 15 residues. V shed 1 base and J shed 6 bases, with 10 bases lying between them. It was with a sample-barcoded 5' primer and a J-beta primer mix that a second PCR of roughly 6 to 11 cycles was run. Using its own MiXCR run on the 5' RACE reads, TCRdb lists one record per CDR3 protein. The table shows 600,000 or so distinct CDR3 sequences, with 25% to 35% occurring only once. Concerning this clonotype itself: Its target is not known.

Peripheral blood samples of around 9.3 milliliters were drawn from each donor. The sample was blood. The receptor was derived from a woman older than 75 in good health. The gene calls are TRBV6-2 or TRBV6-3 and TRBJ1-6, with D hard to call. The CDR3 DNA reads TGTGCCAGCAGTTACTGGACGGCCACTAATTCACCCCTCCACTTT. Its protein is CASSYWTATNSPLHF.